This TCR beta chain was sequenced during a study of T cells and copy number aberrations in small-cell lung cancer (dated by TCRdb to the early 2020s). Regarding the research as a whole: Whole-exome sequencing of the same tumor regions was paired with TCR repertoire sequencing so that T cell metrics could be related to mutations and copy number aberrations. Tumor TCR data existed for 16 to 20 patients, while 14 patients had TCR data covering both tumor and normal tissue.

The full study reports these points: Tumors had lower T-cell density, richness and clonality than adjacent lung tissue, but the difference in density was not significant. All specimens were formalin-fixed paraffin-embedded tissue, which is known to introduce sequencing artifacts. The study was limited by a small sample size because surgical resection is uncommon in small-cell lung cancer, and validation of the findings is required.

V and J are truncated by 4 bases and 1 base respectively, leaving an intervening sequence of 8 bases. Spanning cysteine to phenylalanine, the CDR3 consists of 14 amino acids. Only the CDR3 portion is preserved as DNA: 42 bases, with reading frame beginning at the first base. From the germline V gene, CDR1 is SNHLY and CDR2 is FYNNEI. Patients with limited-stage small-cell lung cancer who underwent surgical resection in Hangzhou, China, between about 2008 and 2020 were included as donors. All donors had upfront surgery without preoperative chemotherapy or radiotherapy, and none received immunotherapy before or after surgery. All 20 or so patients in the sequenced cohort were smokers or heavy second-hand smokers. Adjacent normal lung was taken at least 2 cm away from the tumor margin, and two pathologists confirmed by morphology that the adjacent normal lung was free of malignant cells. Multi-region TCR-beta sequencing of resected limited-stage small-cell lung cancers and of tumor-adjacent lung tissue was performed to characterize T cell repertoire heterogeneity. Genomic DNA was extracted from FFPE tissue using the AllPrep DNA/RNA FFPE Kit (Qiagen).

Using multiplexed V- and J-gene primers, the immunoSEQ hsTCRB Kit amplified TCR-beta CDR3 regions from genomic DNA. Unique DNA barcodes were added in a second PCR, and the samples were pooled together with a negative control and a positive control. The pooled TCR-beta libraries were sequenced using a 150-cycle paired-end protocol on an Illumina MiSeq. Per the authors' processing: Adaptive Biotechnologies processed the raw sequencing data and produced a report containing normalized, annotated TCR-beta repertoires. T-cell density was computed as TCR-beta templates normalized to usable DNA, which was estimated by amplifying housekeeping genes. Richness was defined as the count of unique rearrangements, and clonality was defined as 1 minus Pielou's evenness. TCRdb provides this immuneACCESS table in a form limited to in-frame rearrangements. Some clones are lacking; in checked studies, under half of them reflect an unresolved V gene, and why the rest are absent is not known. V and J calls and clone size are copied from that table; D and trimming were computed from the DNA. Counted in this sample were more than 9,500 clones; about 75% of them appeared once. The top ten clones comprise under 35% of the sample.

With respect to this clone: It lacks a known antigen. Per-base qualities were not stored, and no clone one base away is much larger.

Sequencing was performed on normal tissue next to the tumor. The clonotype was recovered from a man aged 55-75 years with small cell lung cancer. The rearrangement joined TRBV2 to TRBJ2-1; the D gene is possibly TRBD2, with 6 bases matching. The CDR3 region reads CASSVAGSYNEQFF. The nucleotide sequence reads TGTGCCAGCAGTGTGGCGGGATCCTACAATGAGCAGTTCTTC.